Sequencing of this TCR beta chain was carried out in a study of vaccination and CD4 T cells after COVID-19. Overall study: Participants got two doses of BNT162b2 or mRNA-1273 vaccine.

Between the trimmed V and J ends, which lost 8 bases and 5 bases, there was a span of 18 bases. The CDR3 is made up of 14 amino acids. This clonotype appeared a few times. The antigen remains unidentified. As to treatment: roughly nine-day PBMC culture with coronavirus spike peptide pools or control peptides (ViraFEST assay). Gathered ahead of the COVID-19 pandemic (2011-2018) were the CD4+ T cells of the unexposed donor. Oncomine TCR Beta short-read sequencing was applied to DNA from cultured CD4+ T cells. It was from cultured CD4+ T cells that genomic DNA was extracted. A single record per CDR3 protein comes from TCRdb applying MiXCR to the PCR reads. The repertoire holds about 10,000 distinct CDR3 sequences, with roughly 36% as singletons.

The receptor comes from a human donor in good health. The sequenced material came from CD4+ T cells from blood, cultured in vitro. The chain couples TRBV12-3 or TRBV12-4 to TRBJ1-2, with D uncertain. The CDR3 nucleotides read TGTGCCAGCCATCCTGGCATTCTACGATATGGCTACACCTTC. The encoded protein is CASHPGILRYGYTF.